These T cell receptor beta chains were read from a single sample in a study of siplizumab effects on memory and regulatory T cells. TCRdb keeps only in-frame clones here, not all; method: immunoSEQ multiplex PCR. The table records 57,000 or so clones, 70% to 80% of them present only once. Material for sequencing was memory CD4+ T cells sorted from blood. These receptors were obtained from a human donor in good health. The CDR3 runs from the conserved cysteine through the conserved F or W. D genes are given only for firm matches. Only some rows state a clone size, as once, few, many or a class for expanded clones.

V	size	D	J	CDR3	DNA
TRBV4-1	-	-	TRBJ1-1	CASSPVPGIMNTEAFF	TGCGCCAGCAGTCCCGTGCCGGGGATTATGAACACTGAAGCTTTCTTT
TRBV5-6	-	TRBD2	TRBJ2-3	CASSSKVAGSTDTQYF	TGTGCCAGCAGCTCCAAGGTAGCGGGGAGCACAGATACGCAGTATTTT
TRBV18	few	-	TRBJ2-7	CASSQGSAGTLYYEQYF	TGTGCCAGCTCCCAAGGATCAGCGGGGACACTTTACTACGAGCAGTACTTC
TRBV4-3	-	-	TRBJ1-1	CASSQDGFGDKAFF	TGCGCCAGCAGCCAAGATGGGTTCGGAGACAAAGCTTTCTTT
TRBV7-9	once	-	TRBJ2-5	CASSLTSETQYF	TGTGCCAGCAGCTTAACGTCAGAGACCCAGTACTTC
TRBV28	-	-	TRBJ2-1	CASSPGYNEQFF	TGTGCCAGCAGCCCGGGCTACAATGAGCAGTTCTTC
TRBV7-7	-	-	TRBJ1-1	CASSRQENTEAFF	TGTGCCAGCAGCCGACAGGAGAACACTGAAGCTTTCTTT
TRBV18	few	TRBD2	TRBJ2-7	CAGNEGTTYEQYF	TGTGCCGGGAACGAGGGGACTACCTACGAGCAGTACTTC
TRBV2	-	TRBD2	TRBJ2-3	CASSRTSGGRPTSTDTQYF	TGTGCCAGCAGCCGGACTAGCGGGGGGCGACCCACTAGCACAGATACGCAGTATTTT
TRBV9	once	-	TRBJ1-2	CASSVAWGFNYGYTF	TGTGCCAGCAGCGTAGCGTGGGGGTTTAACTATGGCTACACCTTC
TRBV6-1	-	-	TRBJ1-1	CASSRLGWAFF	TGTGCCAGCAGCAGACTGGGGTGGGCTTTCTTT
TRBV28	once	-	TRBJ1-2	CASSVTGTANYGYTF	TGTGCCAGCAGTGTCACAGGAACGGCTAACTATGGCTACACCTTC
TRBV10-3	-	-	TRBJ2-1	CAISESISEGRGEQFF	TGTGCCATCAGTGAGTCGATATCGGAGGGTAGGGGTGAGCAGTTCTTC
TRBV28	-	TRBD1	TRBJ1-1	CASSLRQGGNKGIF	TGTGCCAGCAGTTTACGACAGGGGGGCAACAAGGGGATCTTT
TRBV6-6	-	-	TRBJ1-1	CASSYFTGEAFF	TGTGCCAGCAGTTACTTTACAGGAGAAGCTTTCTTT
TRBV6-5	-	-	TRBJ2-5	CASSYQGLTQETQYF	TGTGCCAGCAGTTACCAAGGACTAACCCAAGAGACCCAGTACTTC
TRBV29-1	-	-	TRBJ2-6	CSVRPPASSGANVLTF	TGCAGCGTTAGGCCGCCGGCCTCCTCTGGGGCCAACGTCCTGACTTTC
TRBV7-2	-	-	TRBJ1-2	CASSQSYSTDSYGYTF	TGTGCCAGCAGCCAATCGTATTCGACAGACAGCTATGGCTACACCTTC
TRBV6-5	-	-	TRBJ2-7	CASSYTGLTYEQYF	TGTGCCAGCAGTTACACGGGACTGACTTACGAGCAGTACTTC
TRBV2	-	-	TRBJ1-2	CASSSLIYGYTF	TGTGCCAGCAGTAGTCTGATCTATGGCTACACCTTC
TRBV11-2	-	-	TRBJ2-1	CASSLDRDYEQFF	TGTGCCAGCAGCTTAGATAGGGATTATGAGCAGTTCTTC
TRBV7-9	-	TRBD1	TRBJ2-3	CASGTGGGTDTQYF	TGTGCCAGCGGGACAGGGGGGGGCACAGATACGCAGTATTTT